These 27 T cell receptor beta chains were sequenced from one sample in a study of response to subunit inactivated influenza vaccine. TCRdb passed the RT-PCR reads through MiXCR, listing each CDR3 protein once. The data contain 860,000 or so distinct CDR3 sequences, around 21% of them seen just once; the ten biggest clones take up approximately 10%. This specimen consisted of PBMCs from blood, obtained about 5 days after vaccination. The receptors derive from a man in his fifties who received an inactivated influenza vaccine.

The gene calls are TRBV5-1 and TRBJ2-3; D not certain. This CDR3 is built from 17 residues. V was trimmed by 0 bases and J by 0 bases, leaving 14 bases between them. The germline V gene encodes CDR1 SGHRS and CDR2 YFSETQ. The CDR3 protein is CASSLESGSPSTDTQYF. CDR3 DNA: TGCGCCAGCAGCTTGGAGTCAGGATCCCCTAGCACAGATACGCAGTATTTT.

A few counts support this clonotype. J is TRBJ2-1 and V is TRBV24-1, with no clear D. The CDR3 consists of 14 residues. The V end was cut by 3 bases, the J end by 5 bases, with 10 bases between. Germline V CDR1 and CDR2: KGHDR, SFDVKD. The CDR3 DNA sequence: TGTGCCACCAGTGATACCGGGCCACACAATGAGCAGTTCTTC. Its protein is CATSDTGPHNEQFF.

This clonotype showed up just a few times. The rearrangement joins TRBV4-1 to TRBJ2-1, with TRBD2 matching over 12 bases. There are 19 residues in the CDR3. CDR1 and CDR2 from the germline V gene are MGHRA and YSYEKL. J was trimmed by 7 bases and V by 1 base; bases with no gene match: 14. CDR3 sequence reads: CASSQVPSGGAYGLNEQFF. The CDR3 nucleotides are TGCGCCAGCAGCCAAGTTCCTAGCGGGGGGGCTTATGGGTTGAATGAGCAGTTCTTC.

This clonotype came up many times. The chain carries TRBV29-1 and TRBJ2-7, with unresolved D. The CDR3 consists of 13 residues. V was clipped by 4 bases and J by 2 bases, with 12 bases between them. CDR1 is SQVTM, CDR2 ANQGSEA, per germline. CDR3 sequence (DNA): TGCAGCGTTGGGACGGGCTCCCCCTACGAGCAGTACTTC. Its translation: CSVGTGSPYEQYF.

Concerning this clonotype: An end of the junction differs from the germline gene, which may be a read error. The chain's CDR3 is CSSSSSLGGRSPPQHF. The CDR3, as DNA: TGTTCCAGCAGTTCCTCACTCGGGGGGCGAAGTCCGCCCCAGCATTTT. This sequence joins TRBV12-3 or TRBV12-4 and TRBJ1-5; perhaps TRBD1 as D (6 bases). CDR3 length equals 16 residues.

The chain uses TRBV28 and TRBJ1-5; D is ambiguous. V shed 4 bases and J shed 8 bases, with 12 bases lying between them. CDR1 and CDR2 (germline): MDHEN, SYDVKM. This CDR3 is 13 amino acids long. The CDR3 reads CASSSPTREPQHF. As DNA, the CDR3 is TGTGCCAGCAGTTCCCCAACCAGAGAGCCCCAGCATTTT.

The chain has TRBV20-1 and TRBJ1-2; TRBD1 aligns across 9 bases. Per germline, CDR1 DFQATT and CDR2 SNEGSKA (reference sequence). V was clipped by 0 bases and J by 5 bases; unmatched bases: 1. The CDR3 has 13 residues. The CDR3: CSARETGGYGYTF. The CDR3 region has the DNA TGCAGTGCTAGAGAGACAGGGGGGTATGGCTACACCTTC.

The chain carries TRBV5-1 and TRBJ2-1, with TRBD2 matching over 13 bases. This CDR3 region has 15 residues. The V gene end was trimmed by 1 base and the J gene end by 7 bases; junction bases not matched to a gene: 2. Germline V gives CDR1 SGHRS, CDR2 YFSETQ. The CDR3 loop reads CASSLRTSGGNEQFF. The CDR3 bases are TGCGCCAGCAGCTTGAGGACTAGCGGGGGAAATGAGCAGTTCTTC.

This clonotype occurred a few times. The V and J genes are TRBV4-3 and TRBJ1-2; unclear D gene. V was trimmed by 0 bases and J by 8 bases, leaving 16 bases between them. The CDR3 extends over 15 amino acids. Germline lookup yields CDR1 LGHNA and CDR2 YSLEER. The CDR3 nucleotides are TGCGCCAGCAGCCAAGATCTTGGCTCTTCCCGGGGCTACACCTTC. This encodes CASSQDLGSSRGYTF.

The chain joins TRBV28 to TRBJ1-2, with D maybe TRBD1 (5 bases). The CDR3 spans 13 residues. The germline V gene encodes CDR1 MDHEN and CDR2 SYDVKM. V dropped 10 bases and J dropped 5 bases, with 17 bases sitting between them. The CDR3 is CAIAFGTGYGYTF. In DNA form, the CDR3 reads TGTGCCATCGCTTTTGGGACTGGGTATGGCTACACCTTC.

The table lists this clonotype with a few counts. DNA of the CDR3: TGCAGTGCTAGTGTCGGAGTAGCAACTAATGAAAAACTGTTTTTT. Translated, it gives CSASVGVATNEKLFF. This chain joins TRBV20-1 and TRBJ1-4; the D is unclear. Per the germline V gene, CDR1 is DFQATT and CDR2 is SNEGSKA (reference sequence). The CDR3 covers 15 residues. Between the trimmed V and J ends, which lost 3 bases and 0 bases, there was a span of 11 bases.

The CDR3 DNA sequence: TGTGCCAGCAGCTCAGGGGAATCTTCACCCCTCCACTTT. Translating gives CASSSGESSPLHF. The chain combines TRBV7-9 with TRBJ1-6, with a possible D match to TRBD1 (6 bases). This CDR3 comprises 13 residues. V was pared by 4 bases and J by 9 bases, with 10 bases between. Germline-derived CDR1 and CDR2 are SEHNR and FQNEAQ (reference sequence).

This clonotype has a count of ten or more. This chain connects TRBV7-2 to TRBJ2-5; possibly TRBD1 for D (6 bases). The germline V gene encodes CDR1 SGHTA and CDR2 FQGNSA. V lost 0 bases, J lost 1 base, and 6 bases lay in between. This CDR3 has 14 amino acids. The CDR3 nucleotides read TGTGCCAGCAGCTTAGCGGGGGCCCAAGAGACCCAGTACTTC. This gives the protein CASSLAGAQETQYF.

As to this clonotype: A much larger clone is a single base away; this may be a read error. This chain joins TRBV10-3 and TRBJ2-7, with TRBD1 matching over 10 bases. The tail of the sequence fits TRBJ2-1 better, so the J call may be wrong. The CDR3 is 15 amino acids. Germline V CDR1 and CDR2: ENHRY, SYGVKD. The CDR3 reads CAISGTGTGAYEQFF. The DNA of the CDR3 is TGTGCCATCAGTGGTACCGGGACAGGGGCTTACGAGCAGTTCTTC.

DNA for the CDR3: TGCAGCGTTGAATTGCTGGACGGCGGAACTGAAGCTTTCTTT. Its protein is CSVELLDGGTEAFF. The rearrangement links TRBV29-1 to TRBJ1-1; D not certain. The CDR3 spans 14 residues. With 2 bases removed from V and 5 bases from J, the gap between germline ends came to 15 bases. Germline V gene lookup returns CDR1 SQVTM and CDR2 ANQGSEA. Complete variable domain (other parts from reference TRBV29-1 and TRBJ1-1): SAVISQKPSRDICQRGTSLTIQCQVDSQVTMMFWYRQQPGQSLTLIATANQGSEATYESGFVIDKFPISRPNLTFSTLTVSNMSPEDSSIYLCSVELLDGGTEAFFGQGTRLTVV.

The V gene is TRBV19, the J gene TRBJ2-7, with TRBD1 identical over 7 bases. This CDR3 contains 15 residues. V gave up 4 bases and J gave up 0 bases; unmatched junction bases: 6. Germline V gives CDR1 LNHDA, CDR2 SQIVND (reference sequence). The CDR3 protein is CASSTYRGNSYEQYF. The CDR3 DNA is TGTGCCAGTAGTACGTACAGGGGAAACTCCTACGAGCAGTACTTC.

The chain employs TRBV10-1 and TRBJ2-2; 7 positions agree with TRBD1. The CDR3 contains 13 residues. J was trimmed by 8 bases and V by 7 bases; bases with no gene match: 7. Germline V gene sequence: CDR1 WNHNN, CDR2 SYGVQD (reference sequence). The CDR3 is CASNDRDAGELFF. CDR3 nucleotide sequence: TGCGCCAGCAATGACAGGGACGCGGGGGAGCTGTTTTTT.

CDR3 sequence (DNA): TGTGCCAGCAGAGGGGCTAGCGGGAGCGAAGATACGCAGTATTTT. Translation: CASRGASGSEDTQYF. The chain is built from TRBV28 and TRBJ2-3, with 10 bases matching TRBD2. V shed 6 bases and J 5 bases; nucleotides not matched to a gene: 8. There are 15 residues in the CDR3. From germline, CDR1 is MDHEN and CDR2 SYDVKM.

This chain links TRBV6-1 with TRBJ2-4; D remains unclear. This CDR3 has 12 amino acids. Per germline, CDR1 MNHNS and CDR2 SASEGT. Between the trimmed V and J ends, which lost 4 bases and 8 bases, there was a span of 9 bases. The CDR3 loop reads CASSAISDIQYF. The CDR3 nucleotides are TGTGCCAGCAGTGCAATAAGTGACATTCAGTACTTC.

The J gene is TRBJ2-1, the V gene TRBV5-1; a possible D gene is TRBD1 (5 bases). Trimming took off 4 bases at V and 5 bases at J, with 25 bases between the two ends. This CDR3 is 18 amino acids long. From germline, CDR1 is SGHRS and CDR2 YFSETQ. The CDR3 spells CASSRRTGPGKSHNEQFF. The DNA of the CDR3 is TGCGCCAGCAGCCGTAGGACCGGACCAGGGAAGTCCCACAATGAGCAGTTCTTC.

This chain joins TRBV7-9 and TRBJ2-1; 7 bases are shared with TRBD2. The germline CDR1 and CDR2 sequences are SEHNR and FQNEAQ (reference sequence). The CDR3 length is 15 residues. J was trimmed by 3 bases and V by 5 bases; bases with no gene match: 7. The CDR3 sequence is CASSRAAGIYNEQFF. The CDR3 region has the DNA TGTGCCAGCAGCCGGGCAGCGGGGATCTACAATGAGCAGTTCTTC.

This clonotype was seen a handful of times. The chain is built from TRBV12-3 or TRBV12-4 and TRBJ2-7; TRBD2 might be the D (6 bases). The CDR3 contains 12 residues. V lost 3 bases and J lost 6, with 9 bases in between. In DNA form, the CDR3 reads TGTGCCAGCAGTTTTGGCGGGATCGAGCAGTACTTC. This gives the protein CASSFGGIEQYF.

V usage is TRBV24-1 and J usage is TRBJ2-1; possibly TRBD1 or TRBD2 for D (5 bases each). V lost 7 bases and J lost 6, with 9 bases in between. The CDR3 extends over 12 amino acids. Germline V CDR1 and CDR2: KGHDR, SFDVKD. As DNA, the CDR3 is TGTGCCACCAGGGGGGACGGCAATGAGCAGTTCTTC. Translated, it gives CATRGDGNEQFF.

The table lists this clonotype with a few counts. The rearrangement links TRBV4-2 to TRBJ1-5; no definite D call. Trimming left V 1 base short and J 6 bases short, with 10 bases between. CDR1 is LGHNA and CDR2 is YNFKEQ in the germline V gene. CDR3 length equals 14 residues. The CDR3 sequence is CASSQGVGSQPQHF. In DNA form, the CDR3 reads TGTGCCAGCAGCCAAGGGGTAGGGAGTCAGCCCCAGCATTTT.

This clonotype was seen only a few times. This sequence joins TRBV12-3 or TRBV12-4 and TRBJ1-1; TRBD1 agrees at 9 bases. The CDR3 length is 14 residues. J gave up 5 bases and V 3 bases, and 4 bases lay outside the gene matches. The CDR3 DNA reads as TGTGCCAGCAGTTTGGCGGACAGGGGTACTGAAGCTTTCTTT. Translation: CASSLADRGTEAFF.

V usage is TRBV19 and J usage is TRBJ1-5; TRBD1 matches 9 bases. There are 16 residues in the CDR3. The V and J ends lost 5 bases and 0 bases, in that order; junction bases with no gene match: 5. Germline V gives CDR1 LNHDA, CDR2 SQIVND (reference sequence). CDR3 bases: TGTGCCAGTAGTGTACAGGGGGCGGATAGCAATCAGCCCCAGCATTTT. It yields the protein CASSVQGADSNQPQHF. The variable domain in full, with the rest retrieved from reference TRBV19 and TRBJ1-5, is DGGITQSPKYLFRKEGQNVTLSCEQNLNHDAMYWYRQDPGQGLRLIYYSQIVNDFQKGDIAEGYSVSREKKESFPLTVTSAQKNPTAFYLCASSVQGADSNQPQHFGDGTRLSIL.

The chain carries TRBV20-1 and TRBJ2-5, with D possibly matching TRBD1 (5 bases). Looked up from germline, CDR1 is DFQATT and CDR2 is SNEGSKA (reference sequence). This CDR3 is 12 amino acids long. V shed 7 bases and J shed 5 bases, with 14 bases lying between them. CDR3 loop: CSEQGVEETQYF. CDR3 DNA: TGCAGTGAACAAGGGGTTGAGGAGACCCAGTACTTC.